One TCR beta chain is described in this entry. Antigen specificity is unknown. The source of the sample is a study of CXCR3-negative and CXCR3-positive naive CD8 T cells. For the study at large: Per library, roughly 1.6 +/- 0.3 million reads; some 140 million TRB reads overall. Regarding the study as a whole: TRB CDR3 properties were used to infer TCR strength, and surface CD5 was comparable between naive subsets. CXCR3-positive naive cells had TRB CDR3s that were more hydrophobic than CXCR3-negative naive cells had.

Every subset of CD8+ T cells was sorted in triplicate at fewer than 350,000 cells each. Naive CD8+ T cells carried a CD45RO-CCR7+CD27+CD95- phenotype. The CDR3 has 12 residues. Germline lookup yields CDR1 LNHDA and CDR2 SQIVND (reference sequence). The libraries of TRB cDNA were constructed through 5' RACE using UMI labels. Using the 5' RACE reads, TCRdb records one entry per CDR3 protein without DNA. The specimen's table records thousands of distinct CDR3 sequences. This sequence was found in a human donor in good health. Some clones in this sample may be carry-over from other donors' samples. Sequenced input: naive CXCR3+ CD8+ T cells from blood. Subset here: CD45RO-CCR7+CD27+CD95- naive CD8+ T cells expressing CXCR3 (TNR3+). The chain joins TRBV19 to TRBJ1-1; TCRdb indicates TRBD1, and absent DNA this call remains unverified. This CDR3 reads CASSPLGTEAFF.